The 2 T cell receptor beta chains listed next were all sequenced from one sample in a study of shared clonotypes between healthy human individuals. TCRdb keeps only in-frame clones here, not all; method: immunoSEQ multiplex PCR. The table includes hundreds of thousands of clones, about 96% detected once. The source material was naive CD4+ T cells sorted from blood. Subset in this sample: CD45RA+ positively selected. Receptors were obtained from a woman between 25 and 40 years old in good health.

The chain employs TRBV29-1 and TRBJ2-7; D unresolved. The CDR3 has 13 residues. The germline gives CDR1 SQVTM, CDR2 ANQGSEA. Trimming removed 2 bases from V and 0 bases from J, with 8 bases in between. This CDR3 reads CSVEIGPSYEQYF. The CDR3 nucleotides read TGCAGCGTTGAAATCGGCCCCTCCTACGAGCAGTACTTC.

This chain uses TRBV11-3 with TRBJ2-5; D possibly corresponds to TRBD1 (5 bases). Looked up from germline, CDR1 is SGHNT and CDR2 is YENEEA. CDR3 length: 15 amino acids. V dropped 1 base and J dropped 4 bases, with 13 bases sitting between them. The CDR3 bases are TGTGCCAGCAGCTTAGGGGGCAAGGGTCCAGAGACCCAGTACTTC. Its protein is CASSLGGKGPETQYF.